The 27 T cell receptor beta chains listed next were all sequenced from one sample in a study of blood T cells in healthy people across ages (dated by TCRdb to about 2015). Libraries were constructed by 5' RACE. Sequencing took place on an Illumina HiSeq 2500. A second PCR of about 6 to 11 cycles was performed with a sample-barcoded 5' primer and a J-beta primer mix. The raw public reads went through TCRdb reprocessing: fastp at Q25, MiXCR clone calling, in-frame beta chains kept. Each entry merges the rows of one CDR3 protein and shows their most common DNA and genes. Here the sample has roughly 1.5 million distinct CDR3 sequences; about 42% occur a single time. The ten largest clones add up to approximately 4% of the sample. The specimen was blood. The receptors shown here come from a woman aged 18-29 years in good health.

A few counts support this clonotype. In nucleotides, the CDR3 is TGTGCCAGCAGCTTGGCAAGTGGGGAGACCCAGTACTTC. Protein product: CASSLASGETQYF. The chain links TRBV5-4 to TRBJ2-5; D ambiguous. Germline loops: CDR1 SGHNT, CDR2 YYREEE (reference sequence). Deletions cut 0 bases from V and 5 bases from J, with 8 bases between. CDR3 length: 13 amino acids.

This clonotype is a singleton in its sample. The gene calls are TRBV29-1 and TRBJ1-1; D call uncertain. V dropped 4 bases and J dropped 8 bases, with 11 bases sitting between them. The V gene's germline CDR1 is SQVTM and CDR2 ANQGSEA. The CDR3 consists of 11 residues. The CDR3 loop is CSVVGRIEAFF. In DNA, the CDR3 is TGCAGCGTTGTAGGCCGAATCGAAGCTTTCTTT.

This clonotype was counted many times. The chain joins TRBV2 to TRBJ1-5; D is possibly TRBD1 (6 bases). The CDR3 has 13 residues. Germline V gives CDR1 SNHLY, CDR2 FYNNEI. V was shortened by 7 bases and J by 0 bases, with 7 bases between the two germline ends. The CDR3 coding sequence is TGTGCCAGCAACAGGGATAGCAATCAGCCCCAGCATTTT. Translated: CASNRDSNQPQHF.

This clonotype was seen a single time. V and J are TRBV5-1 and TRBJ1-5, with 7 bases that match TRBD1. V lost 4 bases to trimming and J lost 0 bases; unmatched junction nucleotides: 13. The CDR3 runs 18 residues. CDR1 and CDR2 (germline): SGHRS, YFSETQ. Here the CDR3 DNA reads TGCGCCAGCAGCCTGTCCCCAGGGGGGGCCTATAGCAATCAGCCCCAGCATTTT. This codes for CASSLSPGGAYSNQPQHF.

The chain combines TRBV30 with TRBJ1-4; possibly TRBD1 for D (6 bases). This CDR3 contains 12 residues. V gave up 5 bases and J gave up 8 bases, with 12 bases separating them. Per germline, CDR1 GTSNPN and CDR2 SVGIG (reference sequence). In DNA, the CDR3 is TGTGCCTGGGGCGGGGGGCACGAAAAACTGTTTTTT. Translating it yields CAWGGGHEKLFF.

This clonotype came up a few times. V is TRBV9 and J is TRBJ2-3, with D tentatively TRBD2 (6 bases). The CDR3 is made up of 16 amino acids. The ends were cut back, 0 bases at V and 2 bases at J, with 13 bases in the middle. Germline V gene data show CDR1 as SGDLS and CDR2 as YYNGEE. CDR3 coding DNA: TGTGCCAGCAGCGTAGTTGGGGGACTTATCACAGATACGCAGTATTTT. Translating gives CASSVVGGLITDTQYF. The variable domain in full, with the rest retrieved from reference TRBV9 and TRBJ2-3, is DSGVTQTPKHLITATGQRVTLRCSPRSGDLSVYWYQQSLDQGLQFLIQYYNGEERAKGNILERFSAQQFPDLHSELNLSSLELGDSALYFCASSVVGGLITDTQYFGPGTRLTVL.

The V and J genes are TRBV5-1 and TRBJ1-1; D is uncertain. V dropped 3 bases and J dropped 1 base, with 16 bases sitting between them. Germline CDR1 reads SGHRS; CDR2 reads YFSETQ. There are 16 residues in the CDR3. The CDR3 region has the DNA TGCGCCAGCAGCTCGAACCTGGGAAATTGGAACACTGAAGCTTTCTTT. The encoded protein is CASSSNLGNWNTEAFF.

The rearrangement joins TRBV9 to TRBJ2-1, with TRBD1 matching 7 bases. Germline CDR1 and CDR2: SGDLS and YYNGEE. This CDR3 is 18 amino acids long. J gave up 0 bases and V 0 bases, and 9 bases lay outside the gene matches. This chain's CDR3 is CASSVAPTGASSYNEQFF. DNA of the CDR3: TGTGCCAGCAGCGTAGCTCCCACAGGGGCAAGCTCCTACAATGAGCAGTTCTTC. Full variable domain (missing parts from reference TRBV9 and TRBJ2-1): DSGVTQTPKHLITATGQRVTLRCSPRSGDLSVYWYQQSLDQGLQFLIQYYNGEERAKGNILERFSAQQFPDLHSELNLSSLELGDSALYFCASSVAPTGASSYNEQFFGPGTRLTVL.

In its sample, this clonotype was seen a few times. In DNA, the CDR3 is TGTGCCAGCAGTTTCAGTATTTCGGGCAGGGACAGCTCCTACGAGCAGTACTTC. This codes for CASSFSISGRDSSYEQYF. The chain links TRBV12-3 or TRBV12-4 to TRBJ2-7; 7 bases agree with TRBD1. Germline trimming cut 3 bases from V and 0 bases from J; bases unmatched to any gene: 14. The CDR3 is 18 amino acids.

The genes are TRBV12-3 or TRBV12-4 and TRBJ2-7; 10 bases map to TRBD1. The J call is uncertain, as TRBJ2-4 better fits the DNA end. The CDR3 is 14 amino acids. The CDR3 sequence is CASSGTGAGNIQYF. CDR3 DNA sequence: TGTGCCAGCAGTGGGACAGGGGCAGGGAACATTCAGTACTTC.

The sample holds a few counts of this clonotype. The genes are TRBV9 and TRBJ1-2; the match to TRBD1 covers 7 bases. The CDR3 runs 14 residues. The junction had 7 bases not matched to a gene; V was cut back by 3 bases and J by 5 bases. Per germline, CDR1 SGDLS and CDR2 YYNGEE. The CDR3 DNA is TGTGCCAGCAGCGCCTCCGGGACAGCATATGGCTACACCTTC. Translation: CASSASGTAYGYTF.

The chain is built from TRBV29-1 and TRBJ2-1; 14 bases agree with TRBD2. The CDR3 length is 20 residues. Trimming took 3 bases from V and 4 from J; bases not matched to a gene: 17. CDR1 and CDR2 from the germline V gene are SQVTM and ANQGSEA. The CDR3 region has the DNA TGCAGCGTTGATTCAGGGACTAGCGGGAGAGGAGAAGGTTCGTACAATGAGCAGTTCTTC. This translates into CSVDSGTSGRGEGSYNEQFF.

CDR3 protein: CASSPAWGNTEAFF. The CDR3 DNA reads as TGTGCCAGCTCACCAGCCTGGGGGAACACTGAAGCTTTCTTT. This chain joins TRBV18 and TRBJ1-1; D is uncertain. The CDR3 totals 14 residues. CDR1 and CDR2 (germline): KGHSH, LQKENI. V lost 2 bases to trimming and J lost 1 base, with 8 bases between them.

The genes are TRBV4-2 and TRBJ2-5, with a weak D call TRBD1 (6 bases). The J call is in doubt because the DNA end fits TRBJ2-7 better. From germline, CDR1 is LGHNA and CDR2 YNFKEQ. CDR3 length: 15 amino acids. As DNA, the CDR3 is TGTGCCAGCAGCCAAGATGTGATAGGGGGTAACGAGCAGTACTTC. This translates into CASSQDVIGGNEQYF.

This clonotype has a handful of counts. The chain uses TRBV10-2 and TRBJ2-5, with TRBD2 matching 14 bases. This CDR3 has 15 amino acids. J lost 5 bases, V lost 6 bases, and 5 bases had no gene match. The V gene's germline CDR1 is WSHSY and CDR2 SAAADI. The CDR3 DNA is TGCGCCAGCAGGACTAGCGGGGGGGTTGGTGAGACCCAGTACTTC. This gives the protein CASRTSGGVGETQYF.

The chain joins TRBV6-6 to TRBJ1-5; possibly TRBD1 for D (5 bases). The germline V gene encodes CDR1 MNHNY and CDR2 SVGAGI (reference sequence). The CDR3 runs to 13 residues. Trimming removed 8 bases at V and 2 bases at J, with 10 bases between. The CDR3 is CASADRGNQPQHF. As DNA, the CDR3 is TGTGCCAGCGCCGACAGAGGCAATCAGCCCCAGCATTTT.

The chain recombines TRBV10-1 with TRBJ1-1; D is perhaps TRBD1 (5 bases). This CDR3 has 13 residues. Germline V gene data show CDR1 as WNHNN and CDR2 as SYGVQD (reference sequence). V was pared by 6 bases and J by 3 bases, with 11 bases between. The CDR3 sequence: CASSVDRYTEAFF. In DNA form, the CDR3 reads TGCGCCAGCAGCGTAGACAGATACACTGAAGCTTTCTTT.

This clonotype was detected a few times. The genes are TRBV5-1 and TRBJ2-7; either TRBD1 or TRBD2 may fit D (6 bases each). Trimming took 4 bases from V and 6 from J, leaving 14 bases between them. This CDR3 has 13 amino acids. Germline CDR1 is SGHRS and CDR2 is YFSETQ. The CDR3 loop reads CASSRGTTGEQYF. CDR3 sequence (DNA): TGCGCCAGCAGCCGCGGGACAACGGGCGAGCAGTACTTC.

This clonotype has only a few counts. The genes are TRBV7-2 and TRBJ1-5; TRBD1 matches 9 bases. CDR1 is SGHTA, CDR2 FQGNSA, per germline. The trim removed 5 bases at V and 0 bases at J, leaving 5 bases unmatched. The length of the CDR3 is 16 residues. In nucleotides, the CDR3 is TGTGCCAGCAGCATTAGACAGGGGGGTAGCAATCAGCCCCAGCATTTT. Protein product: CASSIRQGGSNQPQHF.

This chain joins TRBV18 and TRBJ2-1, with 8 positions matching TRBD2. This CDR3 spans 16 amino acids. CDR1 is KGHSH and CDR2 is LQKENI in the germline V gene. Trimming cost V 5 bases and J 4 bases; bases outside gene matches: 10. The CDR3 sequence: CASSTRFSGTYNEQFF. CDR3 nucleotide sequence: TGTGCCAGCTCAACGCGGTTTAGCGGGACGTACAATGAGCAGTTCTTC.

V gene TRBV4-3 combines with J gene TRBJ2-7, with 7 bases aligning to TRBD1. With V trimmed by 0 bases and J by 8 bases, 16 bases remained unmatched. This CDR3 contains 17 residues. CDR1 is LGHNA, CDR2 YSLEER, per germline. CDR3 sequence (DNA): TGCGCCAGCAGCCAAGATCGGCGACAGGGAGTTCTCAATAAGCAGTACTTC. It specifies CASSQDRRQGVLNKQYF.

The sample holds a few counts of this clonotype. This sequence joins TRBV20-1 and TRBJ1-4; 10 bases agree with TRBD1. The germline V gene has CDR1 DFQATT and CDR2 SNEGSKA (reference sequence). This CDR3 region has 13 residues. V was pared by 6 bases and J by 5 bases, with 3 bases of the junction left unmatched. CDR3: CSAAGQGNEKLFF. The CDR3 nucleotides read TGCAGTGCGGCGGGACAGGGGAATGAAAAACTGTTTTTT.

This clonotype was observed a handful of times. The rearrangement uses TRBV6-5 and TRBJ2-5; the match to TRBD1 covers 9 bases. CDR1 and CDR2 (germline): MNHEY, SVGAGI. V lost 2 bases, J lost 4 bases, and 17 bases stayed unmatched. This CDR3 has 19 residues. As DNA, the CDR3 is TGTGCCAGCAGTTACACGCCAGGACAGGGGACGGTGTCTGGAGAGACCCAGTACTTC. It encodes CASSYTPGQGTVSGETQYF.

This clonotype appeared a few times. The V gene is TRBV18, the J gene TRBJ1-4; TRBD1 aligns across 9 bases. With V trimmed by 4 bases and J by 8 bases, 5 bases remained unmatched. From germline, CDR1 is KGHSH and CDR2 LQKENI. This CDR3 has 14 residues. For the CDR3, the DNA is TGTGCCAGCTCACTTCGACAGGGGGAGGAAAAACTGTTTTTT. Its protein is CASSLRQGEEKLFF.

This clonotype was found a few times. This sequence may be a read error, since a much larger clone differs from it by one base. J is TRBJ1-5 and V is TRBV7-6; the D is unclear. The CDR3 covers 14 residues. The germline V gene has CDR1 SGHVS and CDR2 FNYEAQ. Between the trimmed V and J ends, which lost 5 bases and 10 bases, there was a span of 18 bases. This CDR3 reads CASSVELGRVPQHF. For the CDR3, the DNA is TGTGCCAGCAGCGTAGAGCTGGGCCGGGTTCCCCAGCATTTT.

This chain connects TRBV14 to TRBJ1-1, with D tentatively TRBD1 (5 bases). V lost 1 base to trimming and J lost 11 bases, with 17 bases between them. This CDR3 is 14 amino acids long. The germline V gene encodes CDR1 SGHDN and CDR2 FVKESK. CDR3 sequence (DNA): TGTGCCAGCAGCCAAGTGGGGCTTGGGAGCGGGGCTTTCTTT. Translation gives CASSQVGLGSGAFF.

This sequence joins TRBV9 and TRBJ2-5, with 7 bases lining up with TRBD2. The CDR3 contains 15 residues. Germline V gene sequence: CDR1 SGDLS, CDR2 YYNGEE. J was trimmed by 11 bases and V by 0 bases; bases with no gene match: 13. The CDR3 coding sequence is TGTGCCAGCAGCGTAGATAGCGGGTTAGGATATGAGCAGTACTTC. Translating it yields CASSVDSGLGYEQYF. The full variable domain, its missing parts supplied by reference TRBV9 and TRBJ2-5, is DSGVTQTPKHLITATGQRVTLRCSPRSGDLSVYWYQQSLDQGLQFLIQYYNGEERAKGNILERFSAQQFPDLHSELNLSSLELGDSALYFCASSVDSGLGYEQYFGPGTRLLVL.